This TCR beta chain was captured in a study of shared clonotypes between healthy human individuals. About the study: Participating donors consisted of two women and three men aged 18 to 49.

Only in-frame clones appear in the TCRdb table, and some are missing; sequencing was by immunoSEQ multiplex PCR. Altogether about 1.5 million clones are present, approximately 98% being singletons, with the ten largest covering about 0.45%. CDR1 is SNHLY and CDR2 is FYNNEI in the germline V gene. Trimming removed 5 bases at V and 5 bases at J, with 13 bases between. The CDR3 totals 14 residues. Turning to this clone: The antigen is undetermined.

Study-wide results and limits: Non-shared clonotypes had lower generation probabilities than those shared by all four donors.

Subsets obtained from CD4+ cells comprised CD45RA+ naive and CD45RA-negative memory cells. This TCR derives from a man aged 30-40 years in good health. The J gene is TRBJ2-1, the V gene TRBV2; D is unclear. Sequencing was carried out using naive CD4+ T cells sorted from blood. The subset: CD45RA+ positively selected. CDR3 amino acids: CASSNYLGNNEQFF. CDR3 bases: TGTGCCAGCAGTAATTACCTTGGTAACAATGAGCAGTTCTTC.